The 9 T cell receptor beta chains given below trace back to one sample, sequenced in a study of blood T cells in healthy people across ages. A second about 6 to 11 cycle PCR used barcoded and J-beta primers. Each CDR3 protein is one row after TCRdb ran MiXCR on the 5' RACE reads. The sample holds about 1.4 million distinct CDR3 sequences, almost 60% seen once. The sample consisted of blood. The receptors come from a man younger than 35 in good health.

The J gene is TRBJ2-1, the V gene TRBV4-1, with TRBD1 matching over 7 bases. The germline CDR1 and CDR2 sequences are MGHRA and YSYEKL. The CDR3 has 16 residues. V dropped 1 base and J dropped 2; count of bases not matched to a gene: 5. The CDR3: CASSQAVQGTYNEQFF. CDR3 nucleotide sequence: TGCGCCAGCAGCCAAGCTGTACAGGGGACCTACAATGAGCAGTTCTTC.

This clonotype was observed a few times. V gene TRBV29-1 combines with J gene TRBJ2-3, with 13 nucleotides matching TRBD2. This CDR3 contains 14 residues. Germline lookup yields CDR1 SQVTM and CDR2 ANQGSEA. Trimming removed 1 base from V and 6 bases from J; junction bases left unmatched: 1. CDR3 in amino acids: CSVEGLAGGDTQYF. CDR3 sequence (DNA): TGCAGCGTTGAAGGACTAGCGGGAGGTGATACGCAGTATTTT.

V usage is TRBV6-1 and J usage is TRBJ1-2, with D hard to call. V was cut by 2 bases and J by 4 bases, with 11 bases left in between. This CDR3 spans 14 amino acids. Germline V gene lookup returns CDR1 MNHNS and CDR2 SASEGT. CDR3: CASSEWNEAYGYTF. The DNA for the CDR3 is TGTGCCAGCAGTGAATGGAATGAAGCCTATGGCTACACCTTC.

The rearrangement links TRBV10-3 to TRBJ1-2; D not certain. Germline V lookup: CDR1 ENHRY, CDR2 SYGVKD. The CDR3 has 13 residues. Trimming shortened V by 10 bases and J by 0 bases, and 12 bases separated the two germline ends. CDR3 sequence (DNA): TGTGCCACCACGTTCGAAGCTAACTATGGCTACACCTTC. It is translated as CATTFEANYGYTF.

The sample holds a few counts of this clonotype. The V gene is TRBV6-2 or TRBV6-3, the J gene TRBJ2-3, with 15 bases fitting TRBD2. There are 15 residues in the CDR3. V lost 5 bases and J lost 6; bases outside the gene matches: 3. The germline V gene has CDR1 MNHEY and CDR2 SVGEGT. Written as DNA, the CDR3 is TGTGCCAGCAGTCGGACTAGCGGGAGGGCGGATACGCAGTATTTT. Residues: CASSRTSGRADTQYF.

This clonotype was seen repeatedly, ten times or more. The J gene is TRBJ2-6, the V gene TRBV7-9, with unresolved D. The CDR3 is 13 amino acids. The germline V gene has CDR1 SEHNR and CDR2 FQNEAQ (reference sequence). The V end lost 6 bases, the J end lost 2 bases, and 5 bases lay between the germline ends. This CDR3 is CASSPPGANVLTF. The DNA of the CDR3 is TGTGCCAGCAGTCCCCCTGGGGCCAACGTCCTGACTTTC.

The chain has TRBV20-1 and TRBJ2-5; tentative D call: TRBD1 (6 bases). Germline CDR1 DFQATT, CDR2 SNEGSKA (reference sequence). CDR3 length equals 11 residues. The CDR3 region is CSTSQGTFQYF. In nucleotides, the CDR3 is TGCAGCACCTCGCAGGGGACGTTTCAGTACTTC.

The chain carries TRBV20-1 and TRBJ2-3; 8 nucleotides match TRBD1. The CDR3 totals 15 residues. The ends lost 0 bases at V and 2 bases at J; junction bases unmatched: 4. The germline gives CDR1 DFQATT, CDR2 SNEGSKA (reference sequence). The CDR3 sequence: CSARDDRGPTDTQYF. For the CDR3, the DNA is TGCAGTGCTAGAGACGACAGGGGACCCACAGATACGCAGTATTTT.

This clonotype was found a few times. V is TRBV5-1 and J is TRBJ1-2; D might be TRBD1 (5 bases). Germline-derived CDR1 and CDR2 are SGHRS and YFSETQ. The V gene lost 0 bases and the J gene lost 3 bases, with 15 bases spanning the gap. This CDR3 spans 16 amino acids. CDR3 amino acids: CASSLVVGGVDYGYTF. Written as DNA, the CDR3 is TGCGCCAGCAGCTTGGTTGTCGGGGGAGTAGACTATGGCTACACCTTC.